The 17 T cell receptor beta chains given below trace back to one sample, sequenced in a study of Ad26.COV2.S vaccination and SARS-CoV-2 variants (dated by TCRdb to the early 2020s). Library construction relied on the immunoSEQ multiplex PCR assay. TCRdb retrieved this table from immuneACCESS and kept in-frame rearrangements only. Not all clones are present; in checked studies, unresolved V genes account for under half, and no reason is known for the remainder. In all, the sample holds some 460,000 clones, and 89% of those were seen once. The top ten hold about 1.7% of the sample. The treatment or condition tag for this specimen amounts to: 15 to 20 received Ad26.COV2.S at low or high dose, single or two shots; several received placebo; per-sample allocation not given. For vaccine and placebo recipients, repertoires were sequenced using samples collected on day 63 after the first injection. The sequencing used peripheral blood, collected in a trial of Ad26.COV2.S vaccine versus placebo. Receptors originate from a person between 18 and 65 years old who received the Ad26.COV2.S COVID-19 vaccine or a placebo.

V is TRBV11-3 and J is TRBJ2-1; TRBD2 aligns across 8 bases. The length of the CDR3 is 15 residues. Germline CDR1 SGHNT, CDR2 YENEEA. V dropped 6 bases and J dropped 0; count of bases not matched to a gene: 4. The CDR3 loop reads CASSPSGGSYNEQFF. CDR3 nucleotide sequence: TGTGCCAGCAGTCCAAGCGGGGGCTCCTACAATGAGCAGTTCTTC. The full variable domain, with the rest looked up from reference TRBV11-3 and TRBJ2-1, is EAGVVQSPRYKIIEKKQPVAFWCNPISGHNTLYWYLQNLGQGPELLIRYENEEAVDDSQLPKDRFSAERLKGVDSTLKIQPAELGDSAVYLCASSPSGGSYNEQFFGPGTRLTVL.

This chain connects TRBV28 to TRBJ1-5; 7 bases are shared with TRBD1. V was clipped by 6 bases and J by 5 bases; unmatched bases: 10. This CDR3 comprises 15 residues. CDR1 is MDHEN, CDR2 SYDVKM, per germline. CDR3 residues: CASRFTGDGDQPQHF. CDR3 nucleotide sequence: TGTGCCAGCAGGTTTACAGGGGATGGGGATCAGCCCCAGCATTTT.

The J gene is TRBJ2-3, the V gene TRBV5-4, with TRBD1 as a possible D gene (6 bases). Germline assignment: CDR1 SGHNT and CDR2 YYREEE (reference sequence). V was pared by 4 bases and J by 1 base, with 10 bases between. The CDR3 totals 14 residues. CDR3 region: CASSRPGGTDTQYF. The DNA of the CDR3 is TGTGCCAGCAGCCGCCCAGGGGGCACAGATACGCAGTATTTT.

The chain employs TRBV20-1 and TRBJ2-7; D gene ambiguous. The CDR3 runs 11 residues. V was cut by 6 bases and J by 2 bases, with 8 bases left in between. Germline V gene sequence: CDR1 DFQATT, CDR2 SNEGSKA (reference sequence). For the CDR3, the DNA is TGCAGTGCGAAAACTACCTACGAGCAGTACTTC. As protein: CSAKTTYEQYF.

The CDR3 DNA reads TGTGCCAGCAGCCTCCTAGCGGGAGGGGACAATGAGCAGTTCTTC. Translating gives CASSLLAGGDNEQFF. The chain carries TRBV7-3 and TRBJ2-1; 12 nucleotides match TRBD2. Germline V gene lookup returns CDR1 SGHTA and CDR2 FQGTGA. The CDR3 runs 15 residues. Trimming cost V 5 bases and J 5 bases; bases outside gene matches: 4.

This chain links TRBV30 with TRBJ2-3, with TRBD2 matching over 16 bases. The V gene end was trimmed by 1 base and the J gene end by 5 bases; junction bases not matched to a gene: 3. The CDR3 spans 16 residues. Germline V gene sequence: CDR1 GTSNPN, CDR2 SVGIG (reference sequence). The CDR3 loop is CAWSAGLAGGGDTQYF. The CDR3, as DNA: TGTGCCTGGAGTGCGGGACTAGCGGGGGGGGGAGATACGCAGTATTTT. Variable domain in full (rest from reference TRBV30 and TRBJ2-3): SQTIHQWPATLVQPVGSPLSLECTVEGTSNPNLYWYRQAAGRGLQLLFYSVGIGQISSEVPQNLSASRPQDRQFILSSKKLLLSDSGFYLCAWSAGLAGGGDTQYFGPGTRLTVL.

The V and J genes are TRBV18 and TRBJ2-7, with D possibly TRBD1 on 6 matching bases. The CDR3 has 17 amino acids. The germline CDR1 and CDR2 sequences are KGHSH and LQKENI. Trimming shortened V by 3 bases and J by 8 bases, and 26 bases separated the two germline ends. The chain's CDR3 is CASSPMGAGLDPTQQYF. As DNA, the CDR3 is TGTGCCAGCTCACCGATGGGGGCGGGCCTTGACCCTACGCAGCAGTACTTC.

This clone showed up just a few times. This chain links TRBV12-3 or TRBV12-4 with TRBJ1-2; D is unresolved. CDR3 length: 11 amino acids. V was shortened by 6 bases and J by 8 bases, with 10 bases between the two germline ends. The CDR3 DNA follows: TGTGCCAGCAGACCGGACGAGGGCTACACCTTC. It encodes CASRPDEGYTF.

This chain links TRBV12-3 or TRBV12-4 with TRBJ1-2, with D uncertain. Trimming removed 6 bases from V and 4 bases from J, with 9 bases in between. There are 12 residues in the CDR3. The CDR3 nucleotides read TGTGCCAGCAGCATAACAGTCTATGGCTACACCTTC. This codes for CASSITVYGYTF.

The rearrangement links TRBV5-1 to TRBJ1-5; D gene ambiguous. V was shortened by 4 bases and J by 1 base, with 9 bases between the two germline ends. CDR3 size: 14 residues. Germline lookup yields CDR1 SGHRS and CDR2 YFSETQ. The CDR3 is CASSHPGSNQPQHF. The DNA of the CDR3 is TGCGCCAGCAGCCACCCTGGGAGCAATCAGCCCCAGCATTTT.

The chain combines TRBV18 with TRBJ1-1; D uncertain. The CDR3 consists of 14 residues. The germline gives CDR1 KGHSH, CDR2 LQKENI. Deletions cut 2 bases from V and 4 bases from J, with 11 bases between. CDR3 residues: CASSPSPEGTEAFF. As DNA, the CDR3 is TGTGCCAGCTCACCATCCCCCGAGGGCACTGAAGCTTTCTTT.

V is TRBV3-1 (or the pseudogene TRBV3-2) and J is TRBJ2-7; D not resolved. V lost 0 bases, J lost 10 bases, and 10 bases lay in between. This CDR3 spans 12 amino acids. Germline CDR1 and CDR2: LGHDT and YNNKEL (reference sequence). CDR3 coding DNA: TGTGCCAGCAGCCAAGATTACCGGCTTCAGTACTTC. Translated, it gives CASSQDYRLQYF.

This clone came up once. The rearrangement links TRBV27 to TRBJ2-2, with 8 nucleotides matching TRBD1. Unmatched junction bases numbered 15, after V lost 4 bases and J lost 5 bases. CDR3 size: 18 residues. Per germline, CDR1 MNHEY and CDR2 SMNVEV (reference sequence). This chain's CDR3 is CASSSYLRQGRRTGELFF. Here the CDR3 DNA reads TGTGCCAGCAGTTCCTACCTAAGACAGGGGCGGAGAACCGGGGAGCTGTTTTTT.

The chain recombines TRBV6-5 with TRBJ2-1, with TRBD1 matching over 7 bases. CDR3 size: 14 residues. V gave up 7 bases and J gave up 8 bases; unmatched junction bases: 11. Germline CDR1 reads MNHEY; CDR2 reads SVGAGI. The chain's CDR3 is CASKTRKTGDEQFF. The CDR3 DNA reads as TGTGCCAGCAAAACCCGTAAAACAGGGGATGAGCAGTTCTTC.

In its sample, this clone was seen once. This chain links TRBV6-1 with TRBJ2-1; D is perhaps TRBD2 (5 bases). CDR1 is MNHNS and CDR2 is SASEGT in the germline V gene. The CDR3 has 16 residues. The V gene lost 2 bases and the J gene lost 4 bases, with 15 bases spanning the gap. The chain's CDR3 is CASSESVLPGYNEQFF. CDR3 coding DNA: TGTGCCAGCAGTGAATCAGTGCTGCCGGGGTACAATGAGCAGTTCTTC.

The chain employs TRBV2 and TRBJ2-7; maybe TRBD2 (7 bases). This CDR3 has 13 residues. The V gene lost 6 bases and the J gene lost 2 bases, with 11 bases spanning the gap. Looked up from germline, CDR1 is SNHLY and CDR2 is FYNNEI. The CDR3 reads CASRLGGAYEQYF. The CDR3 region has the DNA TGTGCCAGCAGATTAGGGGGGGCCTACGAGCAGTACTTC.

The V call is TRBV2, the J call TRBJ1-3, with a weak D call TRBD1 (6 bases). This CDR3 contains 15 residues. V gave up 6 bases and J gave up 0 bases, with 12 bases separating them. CDR1 and CDR2 (germline): SNHLY, FYNNEI. The CDR3 DNA reads as TGTGCCAGCAGGGGAACAGGGCTCTCTGGAAACACCATATATTTT. Protein: CASRGTGLSGNTIYF.